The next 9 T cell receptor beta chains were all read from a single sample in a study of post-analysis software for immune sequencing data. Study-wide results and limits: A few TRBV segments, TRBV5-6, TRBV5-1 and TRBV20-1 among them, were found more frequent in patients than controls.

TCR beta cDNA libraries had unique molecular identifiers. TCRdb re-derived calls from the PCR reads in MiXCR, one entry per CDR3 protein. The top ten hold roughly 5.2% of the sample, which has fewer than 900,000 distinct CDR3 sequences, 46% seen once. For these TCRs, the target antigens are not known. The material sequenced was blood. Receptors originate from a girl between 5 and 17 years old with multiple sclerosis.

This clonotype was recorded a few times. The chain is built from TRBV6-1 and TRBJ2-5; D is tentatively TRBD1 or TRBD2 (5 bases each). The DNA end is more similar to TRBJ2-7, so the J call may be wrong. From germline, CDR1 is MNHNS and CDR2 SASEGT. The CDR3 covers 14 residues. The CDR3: CASSEWDGPYEQYF. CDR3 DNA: TGTGCCAGCAGTGAATGGGACGGCCCCTACGAGCAGTACTTC.

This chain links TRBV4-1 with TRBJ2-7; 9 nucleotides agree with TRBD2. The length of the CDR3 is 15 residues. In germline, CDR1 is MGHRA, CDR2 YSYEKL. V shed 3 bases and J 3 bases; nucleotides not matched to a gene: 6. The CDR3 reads CASSHGLAGYYEQYF. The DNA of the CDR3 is TGCGCCAGCAGCCATGGGCTAGCGGGGTACTACGAGCAGTACTTC.

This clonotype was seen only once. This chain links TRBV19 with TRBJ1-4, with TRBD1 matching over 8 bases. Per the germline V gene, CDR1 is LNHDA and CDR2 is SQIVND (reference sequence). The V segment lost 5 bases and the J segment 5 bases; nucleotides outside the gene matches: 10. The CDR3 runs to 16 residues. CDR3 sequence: CASSPPGQVLNEKLFF. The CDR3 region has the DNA TGTGCCAGTAGTCCACCGGGACAGGTGTTAAATGAAAAACTGTTTTTT.

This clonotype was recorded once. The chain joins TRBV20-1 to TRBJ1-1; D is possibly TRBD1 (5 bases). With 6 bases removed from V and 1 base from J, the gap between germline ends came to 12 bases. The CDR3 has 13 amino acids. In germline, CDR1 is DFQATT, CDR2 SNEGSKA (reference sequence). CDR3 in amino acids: CSASQGKNTEAFF. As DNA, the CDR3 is TGCAGTGCCAGCCAGGGAAAGAACACTGAAGCTTTCTTT.

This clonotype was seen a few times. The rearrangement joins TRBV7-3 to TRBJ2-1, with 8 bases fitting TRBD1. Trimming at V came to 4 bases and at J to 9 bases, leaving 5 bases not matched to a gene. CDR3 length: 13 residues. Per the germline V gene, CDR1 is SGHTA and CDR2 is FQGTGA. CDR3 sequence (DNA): TGTGCCAGCAGCTACGACAGGGGTGGTGAGCAGTTCTTC. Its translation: CASSYDRGGEQFF.

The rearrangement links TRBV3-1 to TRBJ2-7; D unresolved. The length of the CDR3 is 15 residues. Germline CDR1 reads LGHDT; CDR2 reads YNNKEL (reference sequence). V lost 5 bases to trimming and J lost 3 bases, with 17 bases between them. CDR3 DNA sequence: TGTGCCAGCAGCGCAAGATCTAACACCGTCTACGAGCAGTACTTC. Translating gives CASSARSNTVYEQYF.

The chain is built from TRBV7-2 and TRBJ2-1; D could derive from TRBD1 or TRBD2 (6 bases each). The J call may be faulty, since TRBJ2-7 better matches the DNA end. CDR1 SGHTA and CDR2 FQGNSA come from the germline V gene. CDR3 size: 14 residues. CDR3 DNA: TGTGCCAGCGGGGCCCCGGGGGCCTACAATGAGCAGTACTTC. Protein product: CASGAPGAYNEQYF.

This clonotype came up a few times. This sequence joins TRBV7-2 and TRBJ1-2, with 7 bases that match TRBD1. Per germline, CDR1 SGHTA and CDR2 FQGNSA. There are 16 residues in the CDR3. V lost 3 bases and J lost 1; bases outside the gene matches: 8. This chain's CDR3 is CASSFRPGQSNYGYTF. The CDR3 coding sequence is TGTGCCAGCAGCTTTAGACCGGGACAGAGTAACTATGGCTACACCTTC. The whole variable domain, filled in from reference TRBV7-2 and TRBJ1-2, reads GAGVSQSPSNKVTEKGKDVELRCDPISGHTALYWYRQSLGQGLEFLIYFQGNSAPDKSGLPSDRFSAERTGGSVSTLTIQRTQQEDSAVYLCASSFRPGQSNYGYTFGSGTRLTVV.

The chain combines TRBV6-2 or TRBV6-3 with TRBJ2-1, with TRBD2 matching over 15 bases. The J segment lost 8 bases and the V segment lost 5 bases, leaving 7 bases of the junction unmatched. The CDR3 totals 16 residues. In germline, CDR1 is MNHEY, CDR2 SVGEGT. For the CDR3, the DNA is TGTGCCAGCAGTGGACTAGCGGGAGGGCCCCAGGATGAGCAGTTCTTC. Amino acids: CASSGLAGGPQDEQFF.